This TCR beta chain was obtained from a study of blood T cell repertoires in COVID-19. Study at large: Sample material is recorded as cDNA or gDNA derived from T cells, B-cell-depleted T cells, or PBMCs.

Assay: immunoSEQ multiplex PCR; the TCRdb copy retains only in-frame clones and omits some. The sample gives under 130,000 clones, about four fifths of which show up once; under 40% is in the top ten. This CDR3 is 13 amino acids long. V was cut by 3 bases and J by 0 bases, with 6 bases left in between. Germline V gene lookup returns CDR1 SGHRS and CDR2 YFSETQ. This clonotype was obtained from a man older than 75 with acute or convalescent COVID-19. Sequencing was done on a sample of peripheral blood. The rearrangement uses TRBV5-1 and TRBJ1-2; D not resolved. The CDR3 DNA reads as TGCGCCAGCAGCTCACAGTCTAACTATGGCTACACCTTC. Its translation is CASSSQSNYGYTF.